These 2 T cell receptor beta chains were all obtained from the same sample, sequenced in a study of blood T cell repertoires in COVID-19. TCRdb keeps only in-frame clones here, not all; method: immunoSEQ multiplex PCR. The sample includes roughly 250,000 clones, around nine tenths of them seen just once. Material: PBMCs or T cells enriched from blood (not recorded which). All receptors come from a man in his forties or fifties who had recovered from COVID-19.

The chain joins TRBV9 to TRBJ2-2; D uncertain. Germline V gene sequence: CDR1 SGDLS, CDR2 YYNGEE. Trimming shortened V by 0 bases and J by 0 bases, and 6 bases separated the two germline ends. The CDR3 runs to 15 residues. CDR3 protein: CASSVDSPNTGELFF. The DNA of the CDR3 is TGTGCCAGCAGCGTAGACTCCCCGAACACCGGGGAGCTGTTTTTT. Combining the CDR3 with reference TRBV9 and TRBJ2-2 gives the whole variable domain DSGVTQTPKHLITATGQRVTLRCSPRSGDLSVYWYQQSLDQGLQFLIQYYNGEERAKGNILERFSAQQFPDLHSELNLSSLELGDSALYFCASSVDSPNTGELFFGEGSRLTVL.

This clone came up once. V usage is TRBV27 and J usage is TRBJ1-6, with D possibly TRBD1 on 5 matching bases. Germline V gene data show CDR1 as MNHEY and CDR2 as SMNVEV (reference sequence). The V and J ends lost 2 bases and 0 bases respectively, with 11 bases between them. CDR3 length equals 17 residues. This chain's CDR3 is CASSLGHPSSYNSPLHF. The CDR3 coding sequence is TGTGCCAGCAGTTTAGGACATCCGAGCTCCTATAATTCACCCCTCCACTTT.